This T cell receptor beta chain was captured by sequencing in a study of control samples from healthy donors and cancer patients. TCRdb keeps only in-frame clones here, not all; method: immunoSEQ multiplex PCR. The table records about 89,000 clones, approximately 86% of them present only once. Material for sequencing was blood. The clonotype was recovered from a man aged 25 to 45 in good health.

For the CDR3, the DNA is TGTGCCAGCATGGGGGAGACAGATACGCAGTATTTT. As protein: CASMGETDTQYF. J is TRBJ2-3 and V is TRBV2, with D perhaps matching TRBD1 or TRBD2 (5 bases each). Trimming took off 7 bases at V and 3 bases at J, with 8 bases between the two ends. Per the germline V gene, CDR1 is SNHLY and CDR2 is FYNNEI. This CDR3 is 12 amino acids long.